These 31 T cell receptor beta chains were sequenced from one sample in a study of identical twins. Using its own MiXCR run on the 5' RACE reads, TCRdb lists one record per CDR3 protein. There are approximately 410,000 distinct CDR3 sequences in the sample; roughly 18% occur only once, and more than 10% lies in the top ten. The sequencing input was naive T cells sorted from blood. The source is a man aged 45 to 65 in good health.

In this sample, this clonotype turned up many times. The gene calls are TRBV12-3 or TRBV12-4 and TRBJ2-3, with TRBD2 matching 12 bases. With V trimmed by 5 bases and J by 2 bases, 5 bases remained unmatched. The CDR3 sequence is 16 residues long. The CDR3 region is CASSHGTSGFTDTQYF. The CDR3 DNA reads TGTGCCAGCAGTCATGGGACTAGCGGGTTCACAGATACGCAGTATTTT.

The genes are TRBV12-3 or TRBV12-4 and TRBJ2-5; 8 positions agree with TRBD2. The CDR3 is 15 amino acids. The ends lost 6 bases at V and 5 bases at J; junction bases unmatched: 11. CDR3 loop: CASSPTGGMGETQYF. Here the CDR3 DNA reads TGTGCCAGCAGCCCGACGGGGGGGATGGGGGAGACCCAGTACTTC.

This clonotype was observed a few times. This may be a read error, as it is one base from a much larger clone. The J gene is TRBJ2-2, the V gene TRBV28; 9 positions agree with TRBD1. The CDR3 runs to 19 residues. Germline V CDR1 and CDR2: MDHEN, SYDVKM. CDR3 bases: TGTGCCAGCAGTACCCTGTCCGGGACAGGGACAAGATCTCCCGGGGAGCCGTTTTTT. It specifies CASSTLSGTGTRSPGEPFF.

The chain uses TRBV5-1 and TRBJ2-3, with D unresolved. Trimming removed 0 bases at V and 0 bases at J, with 11 bases between. CDR1 and CDR2 (germline): SGHRS, YFSETQ. This CDR3 is 16 amino acids long. CDR3 DNA sequence: TGCGCCAGCAGCTTGGAAGTTCACAGTAGCACAGATACGCAGTATTTT. It encodes CASSLEVHSSTDTQYF.

This clonotype was counted only a few times. The rearrangement joins TRBV20-1 to TRBJ1-3; D remains unclear. V lost 5 bases, J lost 8 bases, and 13 bases lay in between. Germline V gene lookup returns CDR1 DFQATT and CDR2 SNEGSKA (reference sequence). The CDR3 has 12 amino acids. The CDR3 bases are TGCAGTGCTCGGACTGCTGGGGACACCATATATTTT. It translates to CSARTAGDTIYF.

J is TRBJ2-7 and V is TRBV5-1, with D possibly being TRBD1 (6 bases). CDR1 and CDR2 (germline): SGHRS, YFSETQ. Trimming pared 6 bases from V and 3 bases from J, leaving 10 bases between. This CDR3 has 12 residues. CDR3 DNA: TGCGCCAGCAAGGACAGCGGCTACGAGCAGTACTTC. Translation gives CASKDSGYEQYF.

The sample holds a few counts of this clonotype. The rearrangement uses TRBV7-9 and TRBJ1-1; 7 nucleotides match TRBD1. Germline CDR1 SEHNR, CDR2 FQNEAQ (reference sequence). Trimming removed 4 bases from V and 0 bases from J; junction bases left unmatched: 8. The CDR3 consists of 16 residues. Written as DNA, the CDR3 is TGTGCCAGCAGCTCGCACAGGGGACGCATGAACACTGAAGCTTTCTTT. It yields the protein CASSSHRGRMNTEAFF.

The rearrangement joins TRBV6-5 to TRBJ2-2, with 14 bases fitting TRBD2. Germline CDR1 MNHEY, CDR2 SVGAGI. This CDR3 has 19 amino acids. J was trimmed by 4 bases and V by 2 bases; bases with no gene match: 9. The CDR3 is CASSYQPGLAGAGTGELFF. In nucleotides, the CDR3 is TGTGCCAGCAGTTACCAGCCGGGACTAGCGGGAGCGGGCACCGGGGAGCTGTTTTTT.

This sequence joins TRBV7-2 and TRBJ1-6; TRBD1 agrees at 8 bases. CDR1 SGHTA and CDR2 FQGNSA come from the germline V gene. The CDR3 sequence is 17 residues long. J lost 6 bases, V lost 2 bases, and 9 bases had no gene match. The CDR3 DNA sequence: TGTGCCAGCAGCTTAACTCCGCCAGGGGGCGGTAATTCACCCCTCCACTTT. Protein product: CASSLTPPGGGNSPLHF.

The rearrangement uses TRBV11-2 and TRBJ2-6; 14 nucleotides match TRBD2. There are 18 residues in the CDR3. V gave up 5 bases and J gave up 3 bases; unmatched junction bases: 6. CDR1 is SGHAT, CDR2 FQNNGV, per germline. The CDR3 loop is CASSRLAGGPGGANVLTF. The CDR3 coding sequence is TGTGCCAGCAGCCGACTAGCGGGAGGGCCTGGTGGGGCCAACGTCCTGACTTTC.

The rearrangement links TRBV20-1 to TRBJ2-1; 7 positions agree with TRBD2. The ends lost 6 bases at V and 0 bases at J; junction bases unmatched: 8. CDR3 length: 15 residues. The V gene's germline CDR1 is DFQATT and CDR2 SNEGSKA (reference sequence). This CDR3 is CSAESSGSSYNEQFF. For the CDR3, the DNA is TGCAGTGCAGAATCTAGCGGAAGCTCCTACAATGAGCAGTTCTTC.

This clonotype was seen many times. The gene calls are TRBV4-2 and TRBJ2-7, with TRBD2 identical over 8 bases. V dropped 0 bases and J dropped 3; count of bases not matched to a gene: 7. Looked up from germline, CDR1 is LGHNA and CDR2 is YNFKEQ. The CDR3 consists of 16 residues. The chain's CDR3 is CASSQEFTSGYYEQYF. In DNA form, the CDR3 reads TGTGCCAGCAGCCAAGAATTCACTAGCGGATACTACGAGCAGTACTTC.

This clonotype has only a few counts. The J gene is TRBJ2-7, the V gene TRBV7-9; perhaps TRBD2 as D (5 bases). The CDR3 extends over 15 amino acids. V lost 5 bases to trimming and J lost 0 bases, with 14 bases between them. From germline, CDR1 is SEHNR and CDR2 FQNEAQ (reference sequence). The CDR3 sequence: CASSPFEGGSYEQYF. DNA of the CDR3: TGTGCCAGCAGCCCGTTTGAGGGTGGCTCCTACGAGCAGTACTTC.

The chain employs TRBV28 and TRBJ2-1; D is unclear. This CDR3 is 14 amino acids long. The germline CDR1 and CDR2 sequences are MDHEN and SYDVKM. Trimming took 2 bases from V and 7 from J, leaving 12 bases between them. This CDR3 reads CASSLGRPPNEQFF. The CDR3 nucleotides are TGTGCCAGCAGTTTAGGCAGGCCTCCTAATGAGCAGTTCTTC.

V gene TRBV10-3 combines with J gene TRBJ2-4; TRBD1 aligns across 7 bases. The junction had 5 bases not matched to a gene; V was cut back by 8 bases and J by 7 bases. Germline CDR1 and CDR2: ENHRY and SYGVKD. This CDR3 contains 12 residues. Here the CDR3 reads CAIGLTGNIQYF. Written as DNA, the CDR3 is TGTGCCATCGGGCTGACAGGGAACATTCAGTACTTC.

V usage is TRBV10-3 and J usage is TRBJ2-3, with D perhaps matching TRBD1 or TRBD2 (5 bases each). Germline V gives CDR1 ENHRY, CDR2 SYGVKD. The CDR3 sequence is 14 residues long. Trimming pared 6 bases from V and 1 base from J, leaving 11 bases between. CDR3 residues: CAIRGTVRTDTQYF. CDR3 DNA: TGTGCCATCAGGGGGACCGTACGCACAGATACGCAGTATTTT.

This clonotype has ten or more counts. This chain joins TRBV25-1 and TRBJ2-7; D not resolved. V lost 3 bases to trimming and J lost 2 bases, with 11 bases between them. Germline V lookup: CDR1 MGHDK, CDR2 SYGVNS. The CDR3 consists of 14 residues. DNA for the CDR3: TGTGCCAGCAGTGATTTGGGGTCAACCTACGAGCAGTACTTC. Its translation: CASSDLGSTYEQYF.

This clonotype was seen repeatedly, ten times or more. The gene calls are TRBV4-3 and TRBJ2-1; 11 positions match TRBD1. This CDR3 has 16 residues. CDR1 and CDR2 from the germline V gene are LGHNA and YSLEER. J was trimmed by 5 bases and V by 3 bases; bases with no gene match: 6. CDR3 loop: CASSQGTGGWDNEQFF. Here the CDR3 DNA reads TGCGCCAGCAGCCAGGGGACAGGGGGATGGGACAATGAGCAGTTCTTC.

This clonotype was recorded a few times. V and J are TRBV5-1 and TRBJ2-5, with 7 bases lining up with TRBD1. V shed 2 bases and J 3 bases; nucleotides not matched to a gene: 1. The CDR3 consists of 13 residues. Germline V lookup: CDR1 SGHRS, CDR2 YFSETQ. The CDR3 DNA follows: TGCGCCAGCAGCTTACAGGGGAAAGAGACCCAGTACTTC. Translating gives CASSLQGKETQYF.

This clonotype was detected many times. This chain links TRBV6-1 with TRBJ1-5; perhaps TRBD1 as D (6 bases). In germline, CDR1 is MNHNS, CDR2 SASEGT. With 6 bases removed from V and 6 bases from J, the gap between germline ends came to 15 bases. The CDR3 totals 14 residues. CDR3 coding DNA: TGTGCCAGCAGGACGGGGGGGCGAAGTCAGCCCCAGCATTTT. Translation: CASRTGGRSQPQHF.

This clonotype was counted many times. This chain uses TRBV5-6 with TRBJ2-2; 8 nucleotides line up with TRBD1. Germline trimming cut 2 bases from V and 6 bases from J; bases unmatched to any gene: 0. In germline, CDR1 is SGHDT, CDR2 YYEEEE. This CDR3 comprises 13 residues. DNA for the CDR3: TGTGCCAGCAGCTTACAGGGGGCCGGGGAGCTGTTTTTT. It translates to CASSLQGAGELFF.

Note on this clonotype: Its ends do not fully match the called genes, so a read error is possible. The gene calls are TRBV15 and TRBJ1-2, with D unclear. The CDR3 length is 16 residues. Germline CDR1 and CDR2: LNHNV and YYDKDF (reference sequence). The CDR3 loop is CATSRDLTALDYGNTF. Written as DNA, the CDR3 is TGTGCCACCAGCAGAGATCTTACCGCCCTAGACTATGGCAACACCTTC.

This clonotype has just a few counts. V gene TRBV4-3 combines with J gene TRBJ2-4; perhaps TRBD1 as D (5 bases). Trimming took off 2 bases at V and 2 bases at J, with 10 bases between the two ends. The CDR3 runs 15 residues. Germline V CDR1 and CDR2: LGHNA, YSLEER. The chain's CDR3 is CASSQTQGSKNIQYF. The DNA of the CDR3 is TGCGCCAGCAGCCAAACCCAGGGCTCCAAAAACATTCAGTACTTC.

This clonotype was observed a handful of times. This CDR3 is CSARGVAGTGELFF. The CDR3 bases are TGCAGTGCTAGAGGTGTCGCGGGGACCGGGGAGCTGTTTTTT. This chain links TRBV20-1 with TRBJ2-2; D perhaps matches TRBD2 (6 bases). The CDR3 length is 14 residues. The germline V gene encodes CDR1 DFQATT and CDR2 SNEGSKA (reference sequence). The V end was cut by 1 base, the J end by 5 bases, with 11 bases between.

This clonotype was observed a few times. The chain carries TRBV12-3 or TRBV12-4 and TRBJ2-7, with 7 bases identical to TRBD1. The CDR3 runs to 15 residues. The V and J ends lost 2 bases and 7 bases, in that order; junction bases with no gene match: 11. The CDR3 is CASSLLGGAVLEQYF. As DNA, the CDR3 is TGTGCCAGCAGTTTACTAGGGGGCGCGGTTTTGGAGCAGTACTTC.

Notes on this clonotype: This sequence may be a read error, since a much larger clone differs from it by one base. This chain joins TRBV2 and TRBJ1-4; D gene uncertain. Germline CDR1 is SNHLY and CDR2 is FYNNEI. This CDR3 is 15 amino acids long. V lost 7 bases to trimming and J lost 8 bases, with 20 bases between them. CDR3 DNA: TGTGCCAGCAAAAGATGGGGTGGAGAGGAAGAAAAACTGTTTTTT. This gives the protein CASKRWGGEEEKLFF.

The J gene is TRBJ1-2, the V gene TRBV4-2; D is uncertain. Germline V CDR1 and CDR2: LGHNA, YNFKEQ. V shed 0 bases and J shed 4 bases, with 12 bases lying between them. The CDR3 is made up of 15 amino acids. CDR3 sequence (DNA): TGTGCCAGCAGCCAAGATCGAACAAGTGCCTATGGCTACACCTTC. Its translation: CASSQDRTSAYGYTF.

The chain couples TRBV6-2 or TRBV6-3 to TRBJ2-2; D remains ambiguous. CDR1 and CDR2 from the germline V gene are MNHEY and SVGEGT. V was trimmed by 4 bases and J by 1 base, leaving 7 bases between them. CDR3 size: 14 residues. DNA of the CDR3: TGTGCCAGCAGTTTTCCAAAGAACACCGGGGAGCTGTTTTTT. Its protein product is CASSFPKNTGELFF.

There are a few counts of this clonotype. This chain uses TRBV20-1 with TRBJ2-5; possible D gene TRBD1, 6 bases. Germline CDR1 and CDR2: DFQATT and SNEGSKA (reference sequence). The CDR3 extends over 17 amino acids. Trimming stripped 5 bases from V and 2 bases from J, with 24 bases between. CDR3 sequence reads: CSARSGRYRDGQETQYF. Written as DNA, the CDR3 is TGCAGTGCTCGCTCCGGCCGGTACAGGGATGGACAAGAGACCCAGTACTTC.

Concerning this clonotype itself: At one boundary the junction diverges from the germline segment, which might be a read error. The genes are TRBV14 and TRBJ2-3; possibly TRBD1 for D (5 bases). Per the germline V gene, CDR1 is SGHDN and CDR2 is FVKESK. This CDR3 comprises 16 residues. DNA of the CDR3: TGTACCAGCAGCCAAGGAAGGGGCCTAAGCACAGATACGCAGTATTTT. Translating gives CTSSQGRGLSTDTQYF.

The chain recombines TRBV7-7 with TRBJ2-7, with TRBD1 matching over 7 bases. V was pared by 4 bases and J by 7 bases, with 4 bases of the junction left unmatched. The germline V gene encodes CDR1 SSHAT and CDR2 FNYEAQ (reference sequence). This CDR3 is 12 amino acids long. The CDR3 sequence: CASSSEQGEQYF. CDR3 bases: TGTGCCAGCAGCTCCGAACAGGGGGAGCAGTACTTC. The full variable domain, rest sourced from reference TRBV7-7 and TRBJ2-7, is GAGVSQSPRYKVTKRGQDVTLRCDPISSHATLYWYQQALGQGPEFLTYFNYEAQPDKSGLPSDRFSAERPEGSISTLTIQRTEQRDSAMYRCASSSEQGEQYFGPGTRLTVT.